The following is a T cell receptor (beta chain) sequence with its context. The data were taken from a study of T cells expressing NK-cell markers. Across the whole study: CD3+CD56+NKG2C+, CD3+CD56+NKG2C- and CD3+CD56-NKG2C+ T cells, once sorted, supplied the TCR beta repertoires.

For TCR beta, cDNA was produced by 5'RACE template switching with UMIs. With the 5' RACE reads reprocessed, TCRdb shows one record per CDR3 protein and no DNA. The sample table includes 140,000 to 150,000 distinct CDR3 sequences. Germline-derived CDR1 and CDR2 are KGHDR and SFDVKD. CDR3 length equals 13 residues. The gene calls are TRBV24-1 and TRBJ2-2; TCRdb gives TRBD2 as the D gene, but with no DNA this cannot be confirmed. Sequenced: blood T cells: a sorted CD56 or NKG2C T cell subset, CD4+ or CD8+ T cells, or bulk PBMC T cells (not recorded which). This TCR came from a man aged 18 to 30 in good health. CDR3 protein: CATSGRATGELFF.